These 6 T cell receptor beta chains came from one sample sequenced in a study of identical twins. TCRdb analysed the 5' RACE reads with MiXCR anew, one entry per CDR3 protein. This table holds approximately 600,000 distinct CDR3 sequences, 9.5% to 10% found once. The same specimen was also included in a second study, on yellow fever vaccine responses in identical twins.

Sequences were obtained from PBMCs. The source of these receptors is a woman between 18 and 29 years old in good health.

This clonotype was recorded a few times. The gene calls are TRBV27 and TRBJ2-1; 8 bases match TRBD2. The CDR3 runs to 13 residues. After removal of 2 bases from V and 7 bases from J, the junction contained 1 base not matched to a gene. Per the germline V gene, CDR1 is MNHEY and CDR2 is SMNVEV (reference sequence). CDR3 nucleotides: TGTGCCAGCAGTTTAATAGCGGGAAATGAGCAGTTCTTC. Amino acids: CASSLIAGNEQFF.

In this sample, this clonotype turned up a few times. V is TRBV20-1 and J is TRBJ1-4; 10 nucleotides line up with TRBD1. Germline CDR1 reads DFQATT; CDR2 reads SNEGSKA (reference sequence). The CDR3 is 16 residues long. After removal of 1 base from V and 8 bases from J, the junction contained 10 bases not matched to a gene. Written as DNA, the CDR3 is TGCAGTGCTAGAGTTTTGCAAGGGGACAGGGGAGAAAAACTGTTTTTT. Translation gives CSARVLQGDRGEKLFF.

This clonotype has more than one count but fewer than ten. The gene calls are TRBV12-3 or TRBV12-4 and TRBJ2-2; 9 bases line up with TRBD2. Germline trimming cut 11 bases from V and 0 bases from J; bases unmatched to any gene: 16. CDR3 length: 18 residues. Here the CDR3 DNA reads TGTGCCTGCTGTTTAGGGAATAGCGGGGGACCGAACACCGGGGAGCTGTTTTTT. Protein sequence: CACCLGNSGGPNTGELFF.

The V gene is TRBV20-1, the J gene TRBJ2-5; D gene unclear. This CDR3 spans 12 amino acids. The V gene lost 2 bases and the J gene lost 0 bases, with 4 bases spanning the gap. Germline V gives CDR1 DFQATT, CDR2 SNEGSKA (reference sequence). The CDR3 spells CSARQDQETQYF. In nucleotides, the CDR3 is TGCAGTGCTAGACAGGACCAAGAGACCCAGTACTTC.

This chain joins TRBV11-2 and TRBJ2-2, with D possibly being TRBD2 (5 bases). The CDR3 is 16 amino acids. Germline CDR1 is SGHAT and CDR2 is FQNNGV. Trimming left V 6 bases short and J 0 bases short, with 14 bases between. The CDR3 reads CASRKTGIPNTGELFF. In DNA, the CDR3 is TGTGCCAGCAGGAAGACCGGGATACCGAACACCGGGGAGCTGTTTTTT.

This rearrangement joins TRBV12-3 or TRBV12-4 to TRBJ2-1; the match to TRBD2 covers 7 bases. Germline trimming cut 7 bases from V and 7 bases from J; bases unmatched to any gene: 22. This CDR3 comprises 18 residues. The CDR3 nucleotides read TGTGCCAGCACCGACATCGGGGCGCCTAGCGGCTTTTGGAATGAGCAGTTCTTC. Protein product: CASTDIGAPSGFWNEQFF.